What follows are 30 T cell receptor beta chains derived from one specimen sequenced in a study of blood T cell repertoires in COVID-19. Here immunoSEQ multiplex PCR was the method, and the copy in TCRdb shows in-frame clones only, minus some. The sample lists over 150,000 clones; approximately 85% were seen once. The sample comprised peripheral blood. The receptors were gathered from a man aged 35-49 years with acute or convalescent COVID-19.

This chain uses TRBV4-3 with TRBJ2-1, with 10 bases that match TRBD1. The CDR3 extends over 16 amino acids. With 0 bases clipped from V and 7 bases from J, the junction kept 6 bases outside the gene matches. CDR1 and CDR2 (germline): LGHNA, YSLEER. The CDR3 is CASSQDRQGAGNEQFF. In DNA, the CDR3 is TGCGCCAGCAGCCAAGATAGACAGGGGGCGGGTAATGAGCAGTTCTTC.

The V and J genes are TRBV5-1 and TRBJ2-7; 11 bases are shared with TRBD2. The ends lost 5 bases at V and 2 bases at J; junction bases unmatched: 6. The CDR3 has 15 residues. Germline V gives CDR1 SGHRS, CDR2 YFSETQ. The CDR3 spells CASSSTSGAAYEQYF. The CDR3 DNA is TGCGCCAGCAGTTCGACTAGCGGGGCCGCCTACGAGCAGTACTTC.

This chain connects TRBV4-3 to TRBJ1-4, with D hard to call. The germline V gene encodes CDR1 LGHNA and CDR2 YSLEER. The CDR3 covers 16 residues. V was trimmed by 0 bases and J by 0 bases, leaving 8 bases between them. This chain's CDR3 is CASSQDFGATNEKLFF. The DNA of the CDR3 is TGCGCCAGCAGCCAAGATTTCGGTGCAACTAATGAAAAACTGTTTTTT.

V and J are TRBV9 and TRBJ2-7; D may be TRBD2 (5 bases). The CDR3 totals 13 residues. V was cut by 7 bases and J by 2 bases, with 13 bases left in between. Germline CDR1 is SGDLS and CDR2 is YYNGEE. The CDR3 loop is CASAPGNTYEQYF. CDR3 DNA sequence: TGTGCCAGCGCCCCGGGGAATACCTACGAGCAGTACTTC.

This chain joins TRBV12-3 or TRBV12-4 and TRBJ1-2; a possible D gene is TRBD1 (5 bases). Trimming stripped 3 bases from V and 3 bases from J, with 8 bases between. The CDR3 length is 13 residues. CDR3 DNA: TGTGCCAGCAGTTTGCAGGGTGACTATGGCTACACCTTC. Protein product: CASSLQGDYGYTF.

This chain connects TRBV7-3 to TRBJ1-1; the match to TRBD1 covers 12 bases. The CDR3 is 15 amino acids. Germline V gene sequence: CDR1 SGHTA, CDR2 FQGTGA. The junction had 4 bases not matched to a gene; V was cut back by 5 bases and J by 3 bases. The CDR3 DNA reads as TGTGCCAGCAGCAGCCGGGACAGGGGGCACACTGAAGCTTTCTTT. This gives the protein CASSSRDRGHTEAFF.

The V call is TRBV28, the J call TRBJ1-5; 8 nucleotides align to TRBD1. The CDR3 totals 16 residues. Trimming removed 5 bases from V and 1 base from J; junction bases left unmatched: 7. From germline, CDR1 is MDHEN and CDR2 SYDVKM. CDR3 nucleotides: TGTGCCAGCAGTCCTTCCCCAGGGGGCAGCAATCAGCCCCAGCATTTT. Translating it yields CASSPSPGGSNQPQHF.

CDR3 DNA sequence: TGTGCCACCACCCCTCTAGGTGGAAACACCATATATTTT. Its translation is CATTPLGGNTIYF. This sequence joins TRBV25-1 and TRBJ1-3; D unresolved. Per the germline V gene, CDR1 is MGHDK and CDR2 is SYGVNS. Trimming took 10 bases from V and 3 from J, leaving 13 bases between them. The CDR3 sequence is 13 residues long.

The CDR3 coding sequence is TGTGCCAGCATTGTGAGGGACTCAAACACCATATATTTT. It encodes CASIVRDSNTIYF. The V call is TRBV6-1, the J call TRBJ1-3; possibly TRBD1 for D (5 bases). Trimming cost V 7 bases and J 6 bases, with 13 bases left between them. Looked up from germline, CDR1 is MNHNS and CDR2 is SASEGT. This CDR3 is 13 amino acids long.

Notes on this clone: The junction and the germline gene differ at one end; a read error may be behind it. The chain couples TRBV19 to TRBJ2-1; 10 bases match TRBD1. This CDR3 has 16 amino acids. Per germline, CDR1 LNHDA and CDR2 SQIVND (reference sequence). CDR3 residues: CASSAPGQGICNERFF. The DNA for the CDR3 is TGTGCCAGTAGTGCACCGGGACAGGGGATCTGCAATGAGCGGTTCTTC.

This sequence joins TRBV10-2 and TRBJ2-3, with 7 bases lining up with TRBD2. The CDR3 is 17 amino acids. V shed 0 bases and J 2 bases; nucleotides not matched to a gene: 8. CDR1 is WSHSY, CDR2 SAAADI, per germline. The CDR3 sequence: CASSESWLSGPTDTQYF. The CDR3 DNA follows: TGCGCCAGCAGTGAGTCGTGGCTTAGCGGGCCCACAGATACGCAGTATTTT.

The chain uses TRBV5-8 and TRBJ2-7; a possible D gene is TRBD1 (6 bases). This CDR3 is built from 17 residues. In germline, CDR1 is SGHTS, CDR2 YDEGEE. Trimming removed 4 bases from V and 5 bases from J, with 25 bases in between. DNA of the CDR3: TGTGCCAGCAGCCCCTACCGTCTAGTTGGGGACAAGGACGAGCAGTACTTC. Protein sequence: CASSPYRLVGDKDEQYF.

In regard to this clone: The identical CDR3 is also encoded by other nucleotide sequences in the sample. The chain has TRBV7-3 and TRBJ2-5; the match to TRBD2 covers 10 bases. This CDR3 region has 16 residues. Unmatched junction bases numbered 9, after V lost 4 bases and J lost 4 bases. The V gene's germline CDR1 is SGHTA and CDR2 FQGTGA. DNA of the CDR3: TGTGCCAGCAGCTCCCCTACCCAGCGGGGGGGAGAGACCCAGTACTTC. It codes for CASSSPTQRGGETQYF. Complete variable domain (other parts from reference TRBV7-3 and TRBJ2-5): GAGVSQTPSNKVTEKGKYVELRCDPISGHTALYWYRQSLGQGPEFLIYFQGTGAADDSGLPNDRFFAVRPEGSVSTLKIQRTERGDSAVYLCASSSPTQRGGETQYFGPGTRLLVL.

The chain joins TRBV25-1 to TRBJ2-2; 9 bases fit TRBD1. The V and J ends lost 4 bases and 5 bases, in that order; junction bases with no gene match: 8. The CDR3 is 16 residues long. Germline assignment: CDR1 MGHDK and CDR2 SYGVNS. The CDR3 loop reads CASSASGTGHTGELFF. The CDR3 nucleotides read TGTGCCAGCAGTGCCTCCGGGACAGGGCATACCGGGGAGCTGTTTTTT.

V and J are TRBV5-4 and TRBJ1-6; TRBD1 might be the D (6 bases). This CDR3 comprises 13 residues. Germline V gives CDR1 SGHNT, CDR2 YYREEE (reference sequence). V dropped 4 bases and J dropped 14 bases, with 16 bases sitting between them. CDR3 DNA: TGTGCCAGCAGCCCCACGGGAGGGGGTACCCTCCACTTT. This translates into CASSPTGGGTLHF.

This chain connects TRBV19 to TRBJ1-1; 8 positions match TRBD1. The CDR3 sequence is 14 residues long. V trimming: 6 bases; J trimming: 4 bases; junction bases outside the gene matches: 7. Germline V gene lookup returns CDR1 LNHDA and CDR2 SQIVND (reference sequence). DNA of the CDR3: TGTGCCAGTAGGTCTGACAGGGGAGGCACTGAAGCTTTCTTT. It translates to CASRSDRGGTEAFF.

This chain connects TRBV18 to TRBJ2-7; TRBD2 agrees at 10 bases. Germline CDR1 and CDR2: KGHSH and LQKENI. CDR3 length equals 19 residues. The J segment lost 0 bases and the V segment lost 2 bases, leaving 13 bases of the junction unmatched. As DNA, the CDR3 is TGTGCCAGCTCACCAGTCGTAAATACCGGGACTAGCGTCTCCTACGAGCAGTACTTC. It translates to CASSPVVNTGTSVSYEQYF.

In DNA form, the CDR3 reads TGTGCCAGCAGCCCCCGTAGGACAGGCGGGTCACCCCTCCACTTT. Its translation: CASSPRRTGGSPLHF. The genes are TRBV5-6 and TRBJ1-6; 7 positions match TRBD1. V lost 4 bases to trimming and J lost 10 bases; unmatched junction nucleotides: 11. Per the germline V gene, CDR1 is SGHDT and CDR2 is YYEEEE. This CDR3 spans 15 amino acids. Full variable domain (missing parts from reference TRBV5-6 and TRBJ1-6): DAGVTQSPTHLIKTRGQQVTLRCSPKSGHDTVSWYQQALGQGPQFIFQYYEEEERQRGNFPDRFSGHQFPNYSSELNVNALLLGDSALYLCASSPRRTGGSPLHFGNGTRLTVT.

This clone appeared a single time. The chain has TRBV3-1 (or the pseudogene TRBV3-2) and TRBJ2-2; D remains unclear. Trimming removed 9 bases at V and 4 bases at J, with 9 bases between. The CDR3 totals 12 residues. Per the germline V gene, CDR1 is LGHDT and CDR2 is YNNKEL (reference sequence). CDR3 region: CASTLSTGELFF. The CDR3 DNA reads TGTGCCAGTACCCTATCCACCGGGGAGCTGTTTTTT.

The CDR3, as DNA: TGTGCCAGCAGCCTCAGTCTGGGGGCAAGCTCCTACGAGCAGTACTTC. Amino acid sequence: CASSLSLGASSYEQYF. The rearrangement links TRBV5-8 to TRBJ2-7; weak D call: TRBD1 (6 bases). Germline V gene sequence: CDR1 SGHTS, CDR2 YDEGEE. The CDR3 consists of 16 residues. Trimming cost V 4 bases and J 0 bases, with 17 bases left between them.

V usage is TRBV5-4 and J usage is TRBJ1-2; perhaps TRBD1 as D (6 bases). This CDR3 region has 16 residues. Per germline, CDR1 SGHNT and CDR2 YYREEE (reference sequence). The V gene lost 7 bases and the J gene lost 5 bases, with 24 bases spanning the gap. The CDR3 loop reads CASSPPSAGDLYGYTF. Here the CDR3 DNA reads TGTGCCAGCTCCCCCCCATCGGCAGGGGATTTGTATGGCTACACCTTC.

As DNA, the CDR3 is TGCAGCACCTCCCGCGGGAACACTGAAGCTTTCTTT. Residues: CSTSRGNTEAFF. The J gene is TRBJ1-1, the V gene TRBV29-1, with unresolved D. V gave up 8 bases and J gave up 1 base, with 11 bases separating them. CDR1 and CDR2 from the germline V gene are SQVTM and ANQGSEA. The CDR3 runs 12 residues.

The chain is built from TRBV5-1 and TRBJ1-6; D call uncertain. With 4 bases removed from V and 7 bases from J, the gap between germline ends came to 12 bases. CDR3 length: 14 amino acids. Germline V CDR1 and CDR2: SGHRS, YFSETQ. CDR3: CASSLPPPNSPLHF. The CDR3, as DNA: TGCGCCAGCAGCCTCCCCCCTCCGAATTCACCCCTCCACTTT.

The chain combines TRBV6-5 with TRBJ1-1, with D perhaps matching TRBD1 (6 bases). The CDR3 is made up of 16 amino acids. CDR1 and CDR2 from the germline V gene are MNHEY and SVGAGI. Trimming pared 1 base from V and 4 bases from J, leaving 16 bases between. The CDR3 DNA is TGTGCCAGCAGTTACTGGGGGGGCGAAGGTCCCACTGAAGCTTTCTTT. It yields the protein CASSYWGGEGPTEAFF.

This chain joins TRBV6-5 and TRBJ2-7; tentatively, D is TRBD1 (7 bases). Germline CDR1 and CDR2: MNHEY and SVGAGI. The CDR3 has 12 amino acids. Trimming pared 6 bases from V and 5 bases from J, leaving 11 bases between. The CDR3 reads CASSRGADEQYF. The CDR3 DNA is TGTGCCAGCAGCAGGGGGGCCGACGAGCAGTACTTC.

The rearrangement links TRBV9 to TRBJ2-3; 7 bases are a match to TRBD2. Germline V gene lookup returns CDR1 SGDLS and CDR2 YYNGEE. V was pared by 3 bases and J by 6 bases, with 16 bases of the junction left unmatched. There are 17 residues in the CDR3. The CDR3 protein is CASSAVGSGLSKDTQYF. Written as DNA, the CDR3 is TGTGCCAGCAGCGCCGTAGGTAGCGGGCTATCAAAGGATACGCAGTATTTT.

The rearrangement links TRBV5-1 to TRBJ2-3, with D tentatively TRBD1 (5 bases). In germline, CDR1 is SGHRS, CDR2 YFSETQ. The CDR3 covers 16 residues. With 4 bases removed from V and 4 bases from J, the gap between germline ends came to 19 bases. CDR3 protein: CASSQTGSGQSDTQYF. In DNA, the CDR3 is TGCGCCAGCAGCCAAACAGGATCCGGGCAGTCAGATACGCAGTATTTT.

The chain is built from TRBV30 and TRBJ1-4; a possible D gene is TRBD1 (5 bases). The V end was cut by 1 base, the J end by 7 bases, with 19 bases between. The CDR3 consists of 16 residues. The germline V gene has CDR1 GTSNPN and CDR2 SVGIG (reference sequence). DNA of the CDR3: TGTGCCTGGAGTGACCAGTTCGGGGGAGGGAGTGAAAAACTGTTTTTT. Translated, it gives CAWSDQFGGGSEKLFF.

The genes are TRBV6-4 and TRBJ1-2, with 7 bases identical to TRBD1. Germline lookup yields CDR1 MRHNA and CDR2 SNTAGT. J lost 7 bases, V lost 0 bases, and 5 bases had no gene match. CDR3 length: 14 residues. CDR3 in amino acids: CASSDSPGTVGYTF. CDR3 sequence (DNA): TGTGCCAGCAGTGACTCGCCTGGGACAGTTGGCTACACCTTC.

The chain uses TRBV19 and TRBJ2-3; tentatively, D is TRBD1 (6 bases). V lost 4 bases and J 6 bases, leaving 20 bases between the germline ends. Germline lookup yields CDR1 LNHDA and CDR2 SQIVND (reference sequence). This CDR3 has 16 residues. Here the CDR3 DNA reads TGTGCCAGTAGTAACGACGTTGGGGGCCTTAAGGATACGCAGTATTTT. It translates to CASSNDVGGLKDTQYF.